The 19 T cell receptor beta chains in this list originate from one sample, sequenced in a study of T cell responses to AZD1222 COVID-19 vaccine. Assay used: immunoSEQ multiplex PCR; TCRdb lists only in-frame clones, some missing. The top ten clones hold about 1.9% of a sample with 150,000 or so clones, approximately 90% of them seen once. The sample was peripheral blood, taken on day 0 of AZD1222 vaccination. These receptors originate from an adult in good health.

The rearrangement links TRBV4-1 to TRBJ1-1; no firm D call. The germline V and J ends were trimmed by 1 base and 5 bases, with 8 bases remaining between them. In germline, CDR1 is MGHRA, CDR2 YSYEKL. This CDR3 comprises 13 residues. CDR3: CASSQVLGTEAFF. The CDR3 DNA follows: TGCGCCAGCAGCCAAGTTCTAGGGACTGAAGCTTTCTTT.

The chain joins TRBV7-2 to TRBJ2-1, with D unclear. The germline gives CDR1 SGHTA, CDR2 FQGNSA. The CDR3 totals 17 residues. Trimming removed 2 bases from V and 7 bases from J, with 21 bases in between. In DNA form, the CDR3 reads TGTGCCAGCAGCTTAATGGGGTACACACACACACAGAATGAGCAGTTCTTC. Translating it yields CASSLMGYTHTQNEQFF.

The V and J genes are TRBV4-3 and TRBJ2-5, with D possibly called TRBD1 or TRBD2 (5 bases each). Trimming cost V 0 bases and J 4 bases, with 12 bases left between them. Germline CDR1 is LGHNA and CDR2 is YSLEER. This CDR3 region has 15 residues. CDR3 bases: TGCGCCAGCAGCCAAGAGGGGGTAGCCGCAGAGACCCAGTACTTC. This translates into CASSQEGVAAETQYF.

The chain carries TRBV3-1 (or the pseudogene TRBV3-2) and TRBJ1-3; 7 positions match TRBD1. Germline lookup yields CDR1 LGHDT and CDR2 YNNKEL (reference sequence). Germline trimming cut 5 bases from V and 4 bases from J; bases unmatched to any gene: 8. The CDR3 spans 15 residues. DNA for the CDR3: TGTGCCAGCAGCAGCTTCAGGGGGTCGGGAAACACCATATATTTT. Translation gives CASSSFRGSGNTIYF.

J is TRBJ2-7 and V is TRBV12-5; D gene unclear. Germline CDR1 is LGHNT and CDR2 is FRNRAP. The CDR3 covers 12 residues. Trimming took 6 bases from V and 5 from J, leaving 11 bases between them. The CDR3: CASGRSINEQYF. Here the CDR3 DNA reads TGTGCTAGTGGCCGGAGCATAAACGAGCAGTACTTC.

This clone was seen only once. The chain carries TRBV6-5 and TRBJ1-4, with D uncertain. Germline loops: CDR1 MNHEY, CDR2 SVGAGI. CDR3 length: 11 residues. Between the trimmed V and J ends, which lost 2 bases and 8 bases, there was a span of 3 bases. DNA for the CDR3: TGTGCCAGCAGTTACGCCGAAAAACTGTTTTTT. The encoded protein is CASSYAEKLFF.

This chain uses TRBV7-9 with TRBJ2-7; 9 bases fit TRBD1. The CDR3 runs 14 residues. In germline, CDR1 is SEHNR, CDR2 FQNEAQ (reference sequence). Losses at the gene ends were 1 base for V and 6 bases for J; bases not matched to a gene: 4. As DNA, the CDR3 is TGTGCCAGCAGCTTAGGGAACAGGGGGCTCGAGCAGTACTTC. Its translation: CASSLGNRGLEQYF.

The CDR3 region is CASSLWGQNQPQHF. In nucleotides, the CDR3 is TGTGCCAGCAGCTTATGGGGACAGAATCAGCCCCAGCATTTT. This chain joins TRBV7-9 and TRBJ1-5; TRBD1 matches 7 bases. Germline V gives CDR1 SEHNR, CDR2 FQNEAQ (reference sequence). With V trimmed by 2 bases and J by 4 bases, 2 bases remained unmatched. The CDR3 has 14 amino acids.

CDR3 loop: CASRESYYEQYF. DNA for the CDR3: TGTGCCAGCAGAGAGTCTTACTACGAGCAGTACTTC. The chain recombines TRBV2 with TRBJ2-7; unclear D gene. The germline V gene has CDR1 SNHLY and CDR2 FYNNEI. The CDR3 runs to 12 residues. Trimming removed 6 bases at V and 3 bases at J, with 9 bases between.

Turning to this clone: Other DNA variants within this sample encode the same CDR3. This sequence joins TRBV27 and TRBJ1-1; D may be TRBD1 (5 bases). CDR3 length equals 13 residues. V was clipped by 2 bases and J by 5 bases, with 9 bases between them. The germline gives CDR1 MNHEY, CDR2 SMNVEV (reference sequence). The CDR3 sequence: CASSLGGGTEAFF. CDR3 bases: TGTGCCAGCAGTTTAGGGGGGGGTACTGAAGCTTTCTTT.

The chain combines TRBV18 with TRBJ1-6, with 9 bases identical to TRBD1. Germline V lookup: CDR1 KGHSH, CDR2 LQKENI. J lost 6 bases, V lost 6 bases, and 6 bases had no gene match. This CDR3 is built from 15 residues. In DNA form, the CDR3 reads TGTGCCAGCTCGGGGAACAGGGGGCCTAATTCACCCCTCCACTTT. Translated, it gives CASSGNRGPNSPLHF.

V and J are TRBV4-3 and TRBJ1-5, with 10 bases fitting TRBD1. The germline CDR1 and CDR2 sequences are LGHNA and YSLEER. V was clipped by 1 base and J by 8 bases; unmatched bases: 2. This CDR3 spans 14 amino acids. CDR3 sequence: CASSQGTGGEPQHF. As DNA, the CDR3 is TGCGCCAGCAGCCAAGGGACAGGGGGTGAGCCCCAGCATTTT.

The V call is TRBV10-1, the J call TRBJ2-3; D call uncertain. Trimming pared 2 bases from V and 6 bases from J, leaving 9 bases between. CDR3 size: 13 residues. The germline CDR1 and CDR2 sequences are WNHNN and SYGVQD (reference sequence). The CDR3 loop is CASSEGRADTQYF. CDR3 in DNA: TGCGCCAGCAGTGAGGGGCGAGCTGATACGCAGTATTTT.

This clone was detected once. The chain carries TRBV27 and TRBJ2-3; D may be TRBD2 (6 bases). With 0 bases removed from V and 1 base from J, the gap between germline ends came to 17 bases. The CDR3 is made up of 18 amino acids. In germline, CDR1 is MNHEY, CDR2 SMNVEV (reference sequence). Written as DNA, the CDR3 is TGTGCCAGCAGTTTATCTGGGGGGAAAGGAAGGGGCACAGATACGCAGTATTTT. This gives the protein CASSLSGGKGRGTDTQYF.

This sequence joins TRBV5-1 and TRBJ1-2, with D possibly matching TRBD1 (5 bases). CDR1 is SGHRS and CDR2 is YFSETQ in the germline V gene. V lost 0 bases to trimming and J lost 4 bases, with 13 bases between them. CDR3 length: 15 residues. Here the CDR3 DNA reads TGCGCCAGCAGCTTGGTGGCCAGGGCGACCTATGGCTACACCTTC. The encoded protein is CASSLVARATYGYTF. The full variable domain, in which reference TRBV5-1 and TRBJ1-2 provide the parts outside the CDR3, is KAGVTQTPRYLIKTRGQQVTLSCSPISGHRSVSWYQQTPGQGLQFLFEYFSETQRNKGNFPGRFSGRQFSNSRSEMNVSTLELGDSALYLCASSLVARATYGYTFGSGTRLTVV.

V is TRBV9 and J is TRBJ1-2; 8 bases fit TRBD1. V shed 3 bases and J 5 bases; nucleotides not matched to a gene: 9. CDR3 length: 15 amino acids. Germline V gives CDR1 SGDLS, CDR2 YYNGEE. This chain's CDR3 is CASSAWGDRSYGYTF. DNA of the CDR3: TGTGCCAGCAGCGCCTGGGGGGACAGGTCGTATGGCTACACCTTC.

V is TRBV6-5 and J is TRBJ1-1; no firm D call. The CDR3 is 11 residues long. Trimming cost V 7 bases and J 7 bases, with 10 bases left between them. In germline, CDR1 is MNHEY, CDR2 SVGAGI. DNA of the CDR3: TGTGCCAGCACTGGCGACGGTGAAGCTTTCTTT. As protein: CASTGDGEAFF.

The gene calls are TRBV7-2 and TRBJ1-1, with D possibly TRBD1 on 5 matching bases. V lost 6 bases to trimming and J lost 3 bases, with 14 bases between them. The germline CDR1 and CDR2 sequences are SGHTA and FQGNSA. This CDR3 is built from 14 residues. The CDR3 nucleotides read TGTGCCAGCAGGGTAGCACAGGTGTACACTGAAGCTTTCTTT. This codes for CASRVAQVYTEAFF.

The V gene is TRBV10-3, the J gene TRBJ1-4; no definite D call. Looked up from germline, CDR1 is ENHRY and CDR2 is SYGVKD. Trimming removed 4 bases at V and 0 bases at J, with 6 bases between. There are 14 residues in the CDR3. The CDR3 loop reads CAISAGATNEKLFF. Here the CDR3 DNA reads TGTGCCATCAGTGCTGGCGCAACTAATGAAAAACTGTTTTTT.